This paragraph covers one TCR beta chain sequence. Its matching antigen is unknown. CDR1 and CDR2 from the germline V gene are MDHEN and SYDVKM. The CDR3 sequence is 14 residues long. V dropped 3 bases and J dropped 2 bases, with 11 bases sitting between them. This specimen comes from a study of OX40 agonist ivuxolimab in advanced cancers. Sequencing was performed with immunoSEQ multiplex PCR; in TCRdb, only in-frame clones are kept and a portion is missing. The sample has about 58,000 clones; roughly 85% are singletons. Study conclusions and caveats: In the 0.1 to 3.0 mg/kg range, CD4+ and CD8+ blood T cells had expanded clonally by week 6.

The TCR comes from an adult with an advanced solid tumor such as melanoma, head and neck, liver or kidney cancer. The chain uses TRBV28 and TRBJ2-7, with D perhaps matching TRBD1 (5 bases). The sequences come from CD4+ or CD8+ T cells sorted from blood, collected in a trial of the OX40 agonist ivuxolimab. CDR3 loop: CASSFSGRAYEQYF. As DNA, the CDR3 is TGTGCCAGCAGTTTTTCCGGCAGGGCCTACGAGCAGTACTTC.